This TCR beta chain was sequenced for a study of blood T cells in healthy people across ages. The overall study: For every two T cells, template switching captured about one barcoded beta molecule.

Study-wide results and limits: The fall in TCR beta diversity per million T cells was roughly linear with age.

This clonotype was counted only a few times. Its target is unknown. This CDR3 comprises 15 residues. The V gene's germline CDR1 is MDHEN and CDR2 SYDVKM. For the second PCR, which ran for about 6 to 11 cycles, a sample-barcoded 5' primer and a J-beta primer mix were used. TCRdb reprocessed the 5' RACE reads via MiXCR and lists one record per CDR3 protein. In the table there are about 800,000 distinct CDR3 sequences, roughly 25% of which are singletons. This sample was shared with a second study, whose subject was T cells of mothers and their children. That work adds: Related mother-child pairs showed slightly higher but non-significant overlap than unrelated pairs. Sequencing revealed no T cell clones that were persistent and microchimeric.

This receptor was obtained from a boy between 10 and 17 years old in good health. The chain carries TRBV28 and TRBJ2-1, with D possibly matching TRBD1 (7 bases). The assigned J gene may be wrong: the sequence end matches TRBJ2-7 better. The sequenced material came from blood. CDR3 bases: TGTGCCAGCAGTCCCAGGGGGGCGGGGAGGTACGAGCAGTACTTC. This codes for CASSPRGAGRYEQYF.